The clone carrying this T cell receptor beta chain was detected many times. Its antigen is not known. RNA was extracted and reverse transcribed into cDNA as the sequencing template. Measured with immunoSEQ multiplex PCR; TCRdb has only the in-frame clones, and not every one. The sample carries under 130,000 clones, approximately 60% recorded once. The data were obtained in a study of CD8+ T cells in alopecia areata. Study-wide findings and caveats: Sequencing of scalp samples also captures resident alphabeta T cells of normal skin. It was lesional scalp, especially alopecia totalis/universalis, that showed higher clonality than normal scalp.

The CDR3 is 15 amino acids. Trimming took 2 bases from V and 7 from J; bases not matched to a gene: 7. CDR1 and CDR2 from the germline V gene are SGHTA and FQGNSA. Investigators sorted PBMCs to obtain both CD4+ and CD8+ T cells. The chain links TRBV7-2 to TRBJ1-4, with 7 bases matching TRBD1. The TCR originated in a human donor in good health. The sample taken for sequencing was CD4+ T cells sorted from blood. CDR3 sequence (DNA): TGTGCCAGCAGCTTATGGGCTCAGGGGGTTGAAAAACTGTTTTTT. Protein product: CASSLWAQGVEKLFF.